A selection of T cell receptor beta chains follows, all from one sample in a study of shared clonotypes between healthy human individuals. The protocol was immunoSEQ multiplex PCR, while the TCRdb copy is restricted to in-frame clones and leaves out a portion. The table shows hundreds of thousands of clones, with 96% occurring only once. The sequencing sample was made of naive CD4+ T cells sorted from blood. These receptors originate from a woman aged 25 to 39 in good health. Both conserved end residues are part of each CDR3. D genes are given only for firm matches. Some rows mark clone size as missing; the rest say once, few, many or name a class of expanded clone.

>TRBJ2-2|TRBV28|TRBD2|-
CASSFFPSGRGTGELFF
TGTGCCAGCAGTTTTTTTCCCAGCGGGAGGGGAACCGGGGAGCTGTTTTTT
>TRBJ2-1|TRBV5-1|-|-
CASSLNRESQHTNEQFF
TGCGCCAGCAGCTTGAACAGGGAAAGCCAACATACCAATGAGCAGTTCTTC
>TRBJ2-7|TRBV6-5|-|-
CASSYLPMSSYEQYF
TGTGCCAGCAGTTACTTACCAATGAGCTCCTACGAGCAGTACTTC
>TRBJ2-1|TRBV11-3|-|-
CASSLAGSSYNEQFF
TGTGCCAGCAGCTTAGCGGGGAGCTCCTACAATGAGCAGTTCTTC
>TRBJ1-3|TRBV29-1|-|-
CSVNIGGNTIYF
TGCAGCGTCAATATAGGGGGAAACACCATATATTTT
>TRBJ1-1|TRBV29-1|TRBD1|-
CSVWDSQRENTEAFF
TGCAGCGTGTGGGACAGCCAGAGGGAGAACACTGAAGCTTTCTTT
>TRBJ2-5|TRBV18|-|once
CASSRLGSEEETQYF
TGTGCCAGCTCACGGTTGGGGTCGGAAGAAGAGACCCAGTACTTC
>TRBJ2-1|TRBV6-5|TRBD2|-
CASSSTSGIYNEQFF
TGTGCCAGCAGCAGTACTAGCGGGATTTACAATGAGCAGTTCTTC
>TRBJ2-7|TRBV5-1|-|-
CASSWAGGGGTTYEQYF
TGCGCCAGCAGCTGGGCCGGGGGAGGCGGAACGACCTACGAGCAGTACTTC
>TRBJ2-7|TRBV4-2|TRBD1|-
CASSPGQGIYEQYF
TGTGCCAGCAGCCCGGGACAGGGGATTTACGAGCAGTACTTC
>TRBJ2-5|TRBV5-1|-|-
CASSSQGTQSRETQYF
TGCGCCAGCAGCTCCCAGGGTACCCAAAGCAGGGAGACCCAGTACTTC
>TRBJ2-7|TRBV6-5|TRBD1|-
CASSLVRGGRDEQYF
TGTGCCAGCAGTTTGGTGAGAGGGGGCAGAGACGAGCAGTACTTC
>TRBJ2-7|TRBV19|TRBD1|-
CASSLWDREDEQYF
TGTGCCAGTAGTCTCTGGGACAGAGAGGACGAGCAGTACTTC
>TRBJ2-3|TRBV7-3|TRBD2|-
CASSSPGGLAGATDTQYF
TGTGCCAGCAGCTCACCAGGTGGACTAGCGGGAGCCACAGATACGCAGTATTTT
>TRBJ2-7|TRBV6-5|-|-
CASSTGAEQYF
TGTGCCAGCAGCACTGGGGCCGAGCAGTACTTC
>TRBJ1-5|TRBV4-1|-|-
CASSQDGQGDQPQHF
TGCGCCAGCAGCCAAGATGGCCAGGGAGATCAGCCCCAGCATTTT
>TRBJ2-1|TRBV7-9|TRBD2|-
CASSFPKTSGRFDEQFF
TGTGCCAGCAGCTTTCCCAAAACTAGCGGGAGGTTCGATGAGCAGTTCTTC
>TRBJ2-1|TRBV5-1|-|-
CASSLAGGPNEQFF
TGCGCCAGCAGCTTGGCCGGGGGGCCCAATGAGCAGTTCTTC
>TRBJ2-7|TRBV4-1|-|-
CASSQDSLVGGLARGLRSEQYF
TGCGCCAGCAGCCAAGATTCATTGGTAGGGGGGCTGGCTAGGGGTCTGCGGAGCGAGCAGTACTTC
>TRBJ1-2|TRBV5-1|TRBD1|-
CASSSDRVSNYGYTF
TGCGCCAGCAGCTCTGACAGGGTTTCTAACTATGGCTACACCTTC
>TRBJ1-6|TRBV5-1|-|-
CASRPDGNSPLHF
TGCGCCAGCAGGCCGGACGGGAATTCACCCCTCCACTTT
>TRBJ2-2|TRBV28|-|-
CASSLTSLGAGELFF
TGTGCCAGCAGTCTCACTAGCCTTGGTGCCGGGGAGCTGTTTTTT
>TRBJ2-3|TRBV5-8|TRBD1|-
CASSLRGLRTDTQYF
TGTGCCAGCAGCCTCAGGGGGCTAAGGACAGATACGCAGTATTTT
>TRBJ1-2|TRBV6-1|-|-
CASTGRGEFLYGYTF
TGTGCCAGCACCGGGCGCGGGGAGTTTCTCTATGGCTACACCTTC
>TRBJ2-1|TRBV19|TRBD2|-
CASRERGTRDNEQFF
TGTGCCAGTAGGGAGAGGGGGACTAGAGACAATGAGCAGTTCTTC
>TRBJ1-1|TRBV5-1|-|-
CASSRDGQNTEAFF
TGCGCCAGCAGCAGGGACGGACAGAACACTGAAGCTTTCTTT
>TRBJ2-7|TRBV29-1|-|-
CSVAGTRPSYEQYF
TGCAGCGTTGCTGGCACCAGGCCTTCCTACGAGCAGTACTTC
>TRBJ2-7|TRBV5-8|-|few
CASSFTRWLYF
TGTGCCAGCAGCTTTACACGATGGCTGTACTTC
>TRBJ2-7|TRBV6-1|TRBD2|-
CASSEPGLASEQYF
TGTGCCAGCAGTGAACCGGGACTAGCTTCCGAGCAGTACTTC
>TRBJ2-3|TRBV7-2|-|once
CASKESGEYTDTQYF
TGTGCCAGCAAAGAATCGGGCGAATACACAGATACGCAGTATTTT
>TRBJ2-7|TRBV5-1|TRBD2|-
CASSPGTNPYEQYF
TGCGCCAGCAGCCCCGGGACTAACCCCTACGAGCAGTACTTC
>TRBJ2-4|TRBV19|-|-
CASTPDRAKNIQYF
TGTGCCAGTACCCCTGACAGAGCCAAAAACATTCAGTACTTC
>TRBJ2-5|TRBV7-2|TRBD1|once
CASSFTGGWEETQYF
TGTGCCAGCAGCTTCACAGGGGGCTGGGAAGAGACCCAGTACTTC
>TRBJ2-7|TRBV30|TRBD2|-
CAWSVGLAAPLEQYF
TGTGCCTGGAGTGTAGGGCTAGCGGCTCCACTAGAGCAGTACTTC
>TRBJ2-2|TRBV9|-|once
CASSKLHSPGTGELFF
TGTGCCAGCAGCAAGCTCCACTCGCCCGGCACCGGGGAGCTGTTTTTT
>TRBJ1-5|TRBV19|TRBD1|-
CASSQGTGAVRLGQPQHF
TGTGCCAGTAGTCAGGGGACAGGGGCCGTCCGGTTAGGTCAGCCCCAGCATTTT
>TRBJ2-7|TRBV5-4|-|-
CASSRDFSYEQYF
TGTGCCAGCAGCCGGGACTTTTCCTACGAGCAGTACTTC
>TRBJ2-7|TRBV4-2|TRBD1|-
CASSFTGGNEQYF
TGTGCCAGCAGCTTTACAGGGGGGAACGAGCAGTACTTC
>TRBJ1-4|TRBV7-9|TRBD1|-
CASSSTGDKLFF
TGTGCCAGCAGCTCGACAGGGGATAAACTGTTTTTT
>TRBJ1-4|TRBV19|TRBD1|-
CASNDRDEKLFF
TGTGCCAGTAACGACAGGGATGAAAAACTGTTTTTT
>TRBJ2-7|TRBV4-1|TRBD2|-
CASSQERRGGRARYEQYF
TGCGCCAGCAGCCAAGAACGCAGGGGCGGGAGGGCGCGCTACGAGCAGTACTTC
>TRBJ2-5|TRBV7-8|-|-
CASRPGTLETQYF
TGTGCCAGCAGACCCGGGACATTGGAGACCCAGTACTTC
>TRBJ1-5|TRBV28|-|-
CASSSVDNQPQHF
TGTGCCAGCAGTTCTGTAGACAATCAGCCCCAGCATTTT
>TRBJ2-7|TRBV5-1|-|-
CASSSDRSSYEQYF
TGCGCCAGCAGCTCGGACCGGAGCTCCTACGAGCAGTACTTC
>TRBJ2-7|TRBV5-1|TRBD2|-
CASSLLVAGTTYEQYF
TGCGCCAGCAGCTTGTTGGTAGCGGGAACAACCTACGAGCAGTACTTC
>TRBJ2-7|TRBV28|-|-
CASSLLGGFYEQYF
TGTGCCAGCAGTTTACTGGGCGGATTTTACGAGCAGTACTTC
>TRBJ2-1|TRBV2|-|-
CASGSTSFGGYEQFF
TGTGCCAGCGGGTCCACTAGCTTCGGCGGGTATGAGCAGTTCTTC
>TRBJ2-1|TRBV7-9|TRBD2|-
CASSSRTSGPYNEQFF
TGTGCCAGCAGCTCTCGGACTAGCGGGCCCTACAATGAGCAGTTCTTC
>TRBJ2-3|TRBV7-2|TRBD1|-
CASSNRDRGEDTQYF
TGTGCCAGCAGTAATCGGGACAGGGGAGAGGATACGCAGTATTTT
>TRBJ2-3|TRBV5-1|-|-
CASSLISGSTDTQYF
TGCGCCAGCAGCCTGATTTCGGGTAGCACAGATACGCAGTATTTT